Listed below are T cell receptor beta chains from one sample, sequenced in a study of cytomegalovirus exposure and HLA in healthy donors. Using immunoSEQ multiplex PCR, the repertoire was profiled, and TCRdb retains in-frame clones only, with some absent. The sample holds about 62,000 clones, 87% seen once. The sample taken for sequencing was PBMCs. These receptor sequences come from a man aged 18 to 30 in good health and CMV-seronegative. The CDR3 runs from the conserved cysteine through the conserved F or W. A D gene is named only where the DNA matches it firmly. The size of a clone is reported for some rows only, either as once, few or many, or as a class for expanded clones.

cdr3_aa	cdr3_nt	clone_size	d_call	v_call	j_call
CASSLAGEGNIQYF	TGTGCCAGCAGCTTGGCTGGGGAGGGAAACATTCAGTACTTC	.	TRBD2	TRBV5-4	TRBJ2-4
CASSLHGSNQPQHF	TGTGCCAGCAGCTTGCATGGCAGCAATCAGCCCCAGCATTTT	.	.	TRBV5-4	TRBJ1-5
CSVSGTYNEQFF	TGCAGCGTTTCCGGGACTTACAATGAGCAGTTCTTC	.	.	TRBV29-1	TRBJ2-1
CASSPDRADEKLFF	TGTGCCAGCAGTCCGGACAGGGCGGATGAAAAACTGTTTTTT	once	TRBD1	TRBV28	TRBJ1-4
CASSPPTDTQYF	TGCGCCAGCAGCCCTCCCACAGATACGCAGTATTTT	.	.	TRBV5-1	TRBJ2-3
CASSVSGAGGSPLHF	TGTGCCAGCAGCGTATCCGGGGCGGGGGGTTCACCCCTCCACTTT	.	.	TRBV9	TRBJ1-6
CASSVGTAGPTNEKLFF	TGCGCCAGCAGCGTGGGAACGGCAGGGCCAACTAATGAAAAACTGTTTTTT	.	.	TRBV4-1	TRBJ1-4
CASSYPGDSQETQYF	TGTGCCAGCAGTTACCCCGGGGATTCCCAAGAGACCCAGTACTTC	.	.	TRBV6-5	TRBJ2-5
CASSPGRAYEQYF	TGTGCCAGCAGCCCAGGTAGAGCCTACGAGCAGTACTTC	.	.	TRBV5-6	TRBJ2-7
CASSLVLGNTEAFF	TGTGCCAGCAGCTTAGTACTAGGTAACACTGAAGCTTTCTTT	.	.	TRBV7-9	TRBJ1-1
CASSRGRSLAQHF	TGTGCCAGTAGTAGGGGGAGGTCCCTTGCCCAGCATTTT	.	.	TRBV19	TRBJ1-5
CASSPSGAGGEAFF	TGCGCCAGCAGCCCTTCAGGGGCAGGCGGTGAAGCTTTCTTT	once	.	TRBV4-1	TRBJ1-1
CASSPASASTGELFF	TGTGCCAGCAGTCCGGCTAGCGCCTCTACCGGGGAGCTGTTTTTT	.	.	TRBV28	TRBJ2-2
CASSLLDRYEQYF	TGTGCCAGCAGCTTACTCGACAGGTACGAGCAGTACTTC	.	.	TRBV7-9	TRBJ2-7
CATLGTGSYEQYF	TGCGCCACACTTGGGACCGGGAGCTACGAGCAGTACTTC	.	.	TRBV10-2	TRBJ2-7
CASSQDQYGKAFF	TGTGCCAGCAGCCAAGATCAATACGGGAAAGCTTTCTTT	.	.	TRBV14	TRBJ1-1
CASSASGGRPRTGELFF	TGTGCCAGCAGTGCCTCAGGGGGACGGCCGAGAACCGGGGAGCTGTTTTTT	.	TRBD1	TRBV6-1	TRBJ2-2
CAIRTPLTGNTEAFF	TGTGCCATCAGGACCCCGTTAACGGGGAACACTGAAGCTTTCTTT	.	.	TRBV10-3	TRBJ1-1
CATSRDTPWSNQPQHF	TGTGCCACCAGCAGAGATACACCCTGGAGCAATCAGCCCCAGCATTTT	.	.	TRBV15	TRBJ1-5
CANRRRGTEAFF	TGTGCCAATAGGAGGAGGGGCACTGAAGCTTTCTTT	.	.	TRBV2	TRBJ1-1
CASSYGDPKTYEQYF	TGTGCCAGCAGTTACGGAGACCCCAAAACCTACGAGCAGTACTTC	.	.	TRBV6-5	TRBJ2-7
CASSTDRAGTEAFF	TGTGCCAGCAGCACAGACAGGGCGGGCACTGAAGCTTTCTTT	few	TRBD1	TRBV5-4	TRBJ1-1